A selection of T cell receptor beta chains follows, all from one sample in a study of vaccination effects on CD4 cells after COVID-19. No antigen is known for these receptors. The table came from immunoSEQ multiplex PCR; TCRdb's copy has only in-frame clones and leaves some out. The profile shows around 81,000 clones, under 85% of them singletons. Material: CD4+ T cells from PBMCs cultured with HCoV-OC43 spike peptides, obtained after COVID-19 vaccination. The receptors shown here come from a human donor who received a COVID-19 vaccine. Both conserved end residues are part of each CDR3. Fields, in order: J gene, D gene, V gene, clone size, CDR3 DNA, CDR3 protein. The D gene is left open where the match is weak. Not all rows give a size; the values are once, few, many and, for expanded clones, a class.

TRBJ2-6 | NA | TRBV5-4 | few | TGTGCCAGCAGCTTGAGGGTCCCGTTCTCTGGGGCCAACGTCCTGACTTTC | CASSLRVPFSGANVLTF
TRBJ2-3 | TRBD1 | TRBV24-1 | NA | TGTGCCACCACGGACCCAGGGGGCTCTTCAGGGTCCGATACGCAGTATTTT | CATTDPGGSSGSDTQYF
TRBJ2-2 | NA | TRBV6-6 | NA | TGTGCCAGCAGGGGGGCCGGGACGGTAAACACCGGGGAGCTGTTTTTT | CASRGAGTVNTGELFF
TRBJ1-3 | NA | TRBV6-1 | few | TGTGCCAGCAGTGAACCCGGCCGGTTATCTGGAAACACCATATATTTT | CASSEPGRLSGNTIYF
TRBJ1-2 | NA | TRBV2 | NA | TGTGCCAGCATATTCGAGACTAACTATGGCTACACCTTC | CASIFETNYGYTF
TRBJ2-5 | NA | TRBV10-3 | NA | TGTGCCATCAGTGAGTCGGGGGAGACCCAGTACTTC | CAISESGETQYF
TRBJ2-3 | NA | TRBV29-1 | NA | TGCAGCGTTGATGGTGGCCTAGGGCCCCCAGATACGCAGTATTTT | CSVDGGLGPPDTQYF
TRBJ2-5 | NA | TRBV12-3/TRBV12-4 | NA | TGTGCCAGCAGTTTGTATCTCCAAGAGACCCAGTACTTC | CASSLYLQETQYF
TRBJ1-2 | NA | TRBV6-5 | NA | TGTGCCAGCAGCCGTACTCGGGAGGGCAACTATGGCTACACCTTC | CASSRTREGNYGYTF
TRBJ2-5 | NA | TRBV6-2/TRBV6-3 | few | TGTGCCAGCAGTACGCCAGGGGGGGTGGCGGAGACCCAGTACTTC | CASSTPGGVAETQYF
TRBJ2-1 | NA | TRBV5-1 | NA | TGCGCCAGCAGCCTATCAGGGGTTGGCTACAATGAGCAGTTCTTC | CASSLSGVGYNEQFF
TRBJ1-3 | NA | TRBV29-1 | few | TGCAGCGCCGGGGACCACTCTGGAAACACCATATATTTT | CSAGDHSGNTIYF
TRBJ2-3 | NA | TRBV21-1 | NA | TGTGCCACCACGTCATCTGGCAGCCATAGCACAGATACGCAGTATTTT | CATTSSGSHSTDTQYF
TRBJ2-5 | TRBD1 | TRBV2 | NA | TGTGCCAGCAGTCGGGACAGACAAGAGACCCAGTACTTC | CASSRDRQETQYF
TRBJ2-2 | NA | TRBV6-5 | NA | TGTGCCAGCAGTTTGGGCAGGGCGAACACCGGGGAGCTGTTTTTT | CASSLGRANTGELFF
TRBJ1-4 | NA | TRBV19 | NA | TGTGCCAGTAGTCATGGTAACGCTGAAAAACTGTTTTTT | CASSHGNAEKLFF